This T cell receptor (beta chain) was sequenced in a study of beta chain features in type 1 diabetes. Overall study results and limits: Naive, central memory and Treg TCRB repertoires seemed to resemble each other more closely in patients than they did in healthy donors. TCRB rearrangement may or may not be influenced by HLA type; here this remained unresolved. All four CD4+ subsets from Type 1 diabetes patients carried moderately but significantly shorter TCRB CDR3s.

Trimming removed 3 bases from V and 2 bases from J; junction bases left unmatched: 0. The germline V gene encodes CDR1 SGHNT and CDR2 YENEEA. The CDR3 spans 13 residues. Comments on this clone: Its antigen remains unknown.

Expressed TCRB transcripts got sequenced, as all isolated RNA was reverse transcribed. Assay: immunoSEQ multiplex PCR; the TCRdb copy retains only in-frame clones and omits some. The profile shows 350,000 to 400,000 clones, roughly 12% of them singletons. This clonotype originated in a woman between 18 and 29 years old with type 1 diabetes. The sequenced sample consisted of naive CD4+ T cells from blood. V is TRBV11-3 and J is TRBJ2-5; 7 bases fit TRBD2. DNA of the CDR3: TGTGCCAGCAGCTTCGGGGGGCAAGAGACCCAGTACTTC. Protein sequence: CASSFGGQETQYF.